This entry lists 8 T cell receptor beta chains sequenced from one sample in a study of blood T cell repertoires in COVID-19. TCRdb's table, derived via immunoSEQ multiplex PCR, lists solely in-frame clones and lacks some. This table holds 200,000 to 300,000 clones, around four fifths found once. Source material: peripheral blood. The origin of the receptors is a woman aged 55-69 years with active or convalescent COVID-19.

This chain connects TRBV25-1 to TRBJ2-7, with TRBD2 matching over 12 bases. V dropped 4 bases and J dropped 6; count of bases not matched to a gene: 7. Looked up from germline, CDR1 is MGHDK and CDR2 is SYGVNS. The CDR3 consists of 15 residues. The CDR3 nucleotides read TGTGCCAGCAGTGGACCTAGCGGGAGGGTTCGCGAGCAGTACTTC. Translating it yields CASSGPSGRVREQYF.

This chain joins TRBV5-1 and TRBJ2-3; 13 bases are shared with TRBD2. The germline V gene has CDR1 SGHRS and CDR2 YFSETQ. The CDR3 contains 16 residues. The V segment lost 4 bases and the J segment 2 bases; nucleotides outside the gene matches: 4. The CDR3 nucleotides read TGCGCCAGCAGCCCGGGACTAGCGGGGCTCACAGATACGCAGTATTTT. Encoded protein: CASSPGLAGLTDTQYF.

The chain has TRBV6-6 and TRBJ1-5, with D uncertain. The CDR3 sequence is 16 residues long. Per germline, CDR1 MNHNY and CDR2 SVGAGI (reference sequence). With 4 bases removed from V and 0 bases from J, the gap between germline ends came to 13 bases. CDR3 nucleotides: TGTGCCAGCAGTTTCCCCGGGTCCTATAGCAATCAGCCCCAGCATTTT. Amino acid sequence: CASSFPGSYSNQPQHF.

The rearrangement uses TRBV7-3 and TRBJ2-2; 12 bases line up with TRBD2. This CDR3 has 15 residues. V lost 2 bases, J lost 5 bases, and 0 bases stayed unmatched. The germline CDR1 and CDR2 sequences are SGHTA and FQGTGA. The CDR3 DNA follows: TGTGCCAGCAGCTTAGGACTAGCGGGAACCGGGGAGCTGTTTTTT. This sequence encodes CASSLGLAGTGELFF.

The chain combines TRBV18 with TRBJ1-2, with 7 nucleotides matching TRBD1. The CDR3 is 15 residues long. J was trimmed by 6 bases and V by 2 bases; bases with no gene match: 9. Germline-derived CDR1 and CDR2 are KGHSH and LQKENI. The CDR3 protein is CASSPGYRQGHGYTF. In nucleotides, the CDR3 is TGTGCCAGCTCACCAGGGTACAGACAGGGCCATGGCTACACCTTC.

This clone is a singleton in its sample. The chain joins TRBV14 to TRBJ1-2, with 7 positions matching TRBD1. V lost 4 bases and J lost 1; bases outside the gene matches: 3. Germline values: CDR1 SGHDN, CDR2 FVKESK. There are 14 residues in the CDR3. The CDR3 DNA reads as TGTGCCAGCAGCCGGCGACAGGGTAACTATGGCTACACCTTC. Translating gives CASSRRQGNYGYTF.

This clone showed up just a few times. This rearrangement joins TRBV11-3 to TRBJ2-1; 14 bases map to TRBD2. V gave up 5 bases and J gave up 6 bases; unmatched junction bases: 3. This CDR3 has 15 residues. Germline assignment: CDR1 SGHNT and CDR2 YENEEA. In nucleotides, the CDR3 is TGTGCCAGCAGCCCGACTAGCGGGAGGGGCAATGAGCAGTTCTTC. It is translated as CASSPTSGRGNEQFF.

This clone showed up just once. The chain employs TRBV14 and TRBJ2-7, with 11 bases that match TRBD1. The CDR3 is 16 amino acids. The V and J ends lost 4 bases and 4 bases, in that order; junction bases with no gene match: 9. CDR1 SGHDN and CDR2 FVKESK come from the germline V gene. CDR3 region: CASSPRGQGVGYEQYV. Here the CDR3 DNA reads TGTGCCAGCAGCCCCCGGGGACAGGGGGTCGGGTACGAGCAGTACGTC.